The entry below describes one T cell receptor (beta chain). Its antigen is as yet unknown. This record belongs to a study of Ad26.COV2.S vaccination and SARS-CoV-2 variants. In the study overall: Recipients of Ad26.COV2.S got it intramuscularly, once or twice 56 days apart.

The data were produced by immunoSEQ multiplex PCR, yet TCRdb's version contains in-frame clones alone and is incomplete. This sample yields more than 300,000 clones, of which around 83% are seen a single time; under 2% belongs to the top ten. Study outcomes and limitations: Vaccine recipients and placebo recipients showed similar non-spike TCR breadth.

Documented treatment: 15 to 20 received Ad26.COV2.S at low or high dose, single or two shots; about 5 received placebo; per-sample allocation not given. Samples were taken on day 63 after the first vaccine or placebo injection. An Ad26 vector was used to express Wuhan-strain SARS-CoV-2 spike as the vaccine. Trimming took off 0 bases at V and 2 bases at J, with 11 bases between the two ends. Per germline, CDR1 SGHRS and CDR2 YFSETQ. This CDR3 has 16 residues. V is TRBV5-1 and J is TRBJ1-4; D gene ambiguous. The clonotype originates from a person aged 18-65 years who received the Ad26.COV2.S COVID-19 vaccine or a placebo. This material consisted of peripheral blood, taken in a trial of Ad26.COV2.S vaccine versus placebo. This CDR3 is CASSLGPQSTNEKLFF. The CDR3 nucleotides are TGCGCCAGCAGCTTGGGCCCCCAATCCACTAATGAAAAACTGTTTTTT.